The TCR beta chain described here comes from a study of T cell repertoires in cytomegalovirus infection. This clonotype showed up many times. Its antigen is unidentified. A read error may produce the germline difference seen at one junction end. One entry per CDR3 protein results from TCRdb running MiXCR on the reads. This table has about 890,000 distinct CDR3 sequences, around 30% appearing once. The sequencing here drew on cultured CD8+ T cells from PBMCs, taken from culture after CMV antigen stimulation. The TCR originated in a human donor in good health (CMV status not recorded). Some clones in this sample may be carry-over from other donors' samples.

The CDR3 region has the DNA TGTGCTAGCAGCGCCTCCCGGACTAGCGGGGGCCCGAACACCGGGGAGCTGTTTTTT. Protein: CASSASRTSGGPNTGELFF. The J gene is TRBJ2-2, the V gene TRBV7-6, with TRBD2 matching over 13 bases. Germline V gives CDR1 SGHVS, CDR2 FNYEAQ. The CDR3 runs to 19 residues.